These 29 T cell receptor beta chains were all obtained from the same sample, sequenced in a study of early T cells in non-severe SARS-CoV-2 infection. From the 5' RACE reads, TCRdb called clonotypes with MiXCR, one entry per CDR3 protein. Seen here are fewer than 65,000 distinct CDR3 sequences, 7% to 10% observed once, and the top ten hold roughly 20%. Material: whole blood. The receptor set was obtained from an adult who was a healthcare worker with PCR-confirmed SARS-CoV-2 infection or an uninfected control (not recorded which).

In this sample, this clonotype turned up many times. The chain combines TRBV6-2 or TRBV6-3 with TRBJ2-1, with D tentatively TRBD2 (5 bases). The CDR3 is 17 residues long. The germline V gene has CDR1 MNHEY and CDR2 SVGEGT. V gave up 0 bases and J gave up 0 bases, with 12 bases separating them. CDR3 in DNA: TGTGCCAGCAGTTACTCGATAGCGTCTAGCTCCTACAATGAGCAGTTCTTC. Protein: CASSYSIASSSYNEQFF.

This chain connects TRBV3-1 to TRBJ2-5; D remains ambiguous. In germline, CDR1 is LGHDT, CDR2 YNNKEL (reference sequence). Trimming took 0 bases from V and 5 from J, leaving 4 bases between them. The CDR3 runs 12 residues. The CDR3 spells CASSQEFETQYF. The CDR3 nucleotides are TGTGCCAGCAGCCAAGAGTTCGAGACCCAGTACTTC.

This clonotype showed up just once. Given a much more abundant clone one base away, this may be a read error. The V call is TRBV30, the J call TRBJ1-2; D may be TRBD1 (6 bases). The CDR3 spans 14 residues. Germline V gene lookup returns CDR1 GTSNPN and CDR2 SVGIG (reference sequence). V lost 3 bases, J lost 2 bases, and 13 bases lay in between. This CDR3 is CAWSRTVKNYGYTF. The DNA of the CDR3 is TGTGCCTGGAGCCGGACAGTCAAAAACTATGGCTACACCTTC.

Here the CDR3 reads CASSQGLAGAETQYF. For the CDR3, the DNA is TGTGCCAGCAGCCAAGGACTAGCGGGGGCAGAGACCCAGTACTTC. This rearrangement joins TRBV4-2 to TRBJ2-5, with 12 bases matching TRBD2. Germline trimming cut 1 base from V and 4 bases from J; bases unmatched to any gene: 1. Germline V CDR1 and CDR2: LGHNA, YNFKEQ. This CDR3 spans 15 amino acids.

This clonotype was observed a single time. The V and J genes are TRBV7-3 and TRBJ2-2; 8 bases align to TRBD2. In germline, CDR1 is SGHTA, CDR2 FQGTGA. CDR3 length: 15 residues. V lost 5 bases, J lost 4 bases, and 6 bases stayed unmatched. CDR3 protein: CASSPGGAGTGELFF. CDR3 nucleotides: TGTGCCAGCAGCCCCGGGGGGGCAGGCACCGGGGAGCTGTTTTTT. The full variable domain, with the rest looked up from reference TRBV7-3 and TRBJ2-2, is GAGVSQTPSNKVTEKGKYVELRCDPISGHTALYWYRQSLGQGPEFLIYFQGTGAADDSGLPNDRFFAVRPEGSVSTLKIQRTERGDSAVYLCASSPGGAGTGELFFGEGSRLTVL.

The V and J genes are TRBV9 and TRBJ2-1; a weak D match, TRBD2 (6 bases). The V end was cut by 7 bases, the J end by 0 bases, with 14 bases between. Per germline, CDR1 SGDLS and CDR2 YYNGEE. The CDR3 covers 15 residues. The CDR3 region has the DNA TGTGCCAGCCAGGGCGGGGTCAGCTCCTACAATGAGCAGTTCTTC. Its translation: CASQGGVSSYNEQFF.

The chain joins TRBV29-1 to TRBJ2-7; D unclear. Per the germline V gene, CDR1 is SQVTM and CDR2 is ANQGSEA. V lost 7 bases, J lost 6 bases, and 16 bases lay in between. The CDR3 is 12 residues long. The CDR3 DNA sequence: TGCAGCGGCCGATCACCAGGTTTCGAGCAGTACTTC. Amino acid sequence: CSGRSPGFEQYF.

A few counts support this clonotype. The V and J genes are TRBV12-3 or TRBV12-4 and TRBJ1-2; perhaps TRBD1 as D (5 bases). The CDR3 consists of 14 residues. Deletions cut 4 bases from V and 4 bases from J, with 13 bases between. The CDR3, as DNA: TGTGCCAGCAGTTCCCCACAGGTTGCCTATGGCTACACCTTC. Translation gives CASSSPQVAYGYTF.

The chain has TRBV7-9 and TRBJ1-1; D remains unclear. The CDR3 runs to 11 residues. V was pared by 1 base and J by 8 bases, with 5 bases between. The germline gives CDR1 SEHNR, CDR2 FQNEAQ (reference sequence). The CDR3 DNA is TGTGCCAGCAGCTTAGAAGAGGAAGCTTTCTTT. Translation gives CASSLEEEAFF. Supplemented by reference TRBV7-9 and TRBJ1-1, the full variable domain reads DTGVSQNPRHKITKRGQNVTFRCDPISEHNRLYWYRQTLGQGPEFLTYFQNEAQLEKSRLLSDRFSAERPKGSFSTLEIQRTEQGDSAMYLCASSLEEEAFFGQGTRLTVV.

This clonotype showed up just a few times. The gene calls are TRBV10-3 and TRBJ2-2, with TRBD2 as a possible D gene (5 bases). Germline V gene sequence: CDR1 ENHRY, CDR2 SYGVKD. This CDR3 contains 11 residues. Trimming shortened V by 11 bases and J by 3 bases, and 7 bases separated the two germline ends. CDR3 amino acids: CAVGDTGELFF. The CDR3 nucleotides are TGTGCCGTCGGGGACACCGGGGAGCTGTTTTTT.

Only a few counts were recorded for this clonotype. The chain has TRBV15 and TRBJ2-1, with D unresolved. The CDR3 spans 16 residues. With 4 bases removed from V and 0 bases from J, the gap between germline ends came to 13 bases. Germline V gene lookup returns CDR1 LNHNV and CDR2 YYDKDF (reference sequence). This CDR3 is CATSTRRPSSYNEQFF. The CDR3 DNA follows: TGTGCCACCAGCACCAGACGCCCCAGCTCCTACAATGAGCAGTTCTTC.

The sample holds a few counts of this clonotype. The V call is TRBV7-9, the J call TRBJ2-2, with D tentatively TRBD1 or TRBD2 (5 bases each). The CDR3 sequence is 14 residues long. Germline CDR1 is SEHNR and CDR2 is FQNEAQ (reference sequence). V was shortened by 5 bases and J by 4 bases, with 11 bases between the two germline ends. The CDR3, as DNA: TGTGCCAGCAGCCTGACTGGGGGCACCGGGGAGCTGTTTTTT. Translating it yields CASSLTGGTGELFF.

This clonotype was observed at least ten times. J is TRBJ2-7 and V is TRBV6-5; 7 bases agree with TRBD2. Germline-derived CDR1 and CDR2 are MNHEY and SVGAGI. The CDR3 runs to 13 residues. The trim removed 0 bases at V and 6 bases at J, leaving 2 bases unmatched. The CDR3 DNA reads as TGTGCCAGCAGTTACTCAGGCGGGGGCGAGCAGTACTTC. Its translation is CASSYSGGGEQYF.

The sample holds a few counts of this clonotype. This chain joins TRBV4-1 and TRBJ1-5, with a possible D match to TRBD1 (5 bases). The CDR3 spans 17 residues. CDR1 and CDR2 from the germline V gene are MGHRA and YSYEKL. V was cut by 0 bases and J by 4 bases, with 16 bases left in between. CDR3 sequence (DNA): TGCGCCAGCAGCCAAGAATCGGGGCTAGGAGGGAATCAGCCCCAGCATTTT. Protein sequence: CASSQESGLGGNQPQHF.

The chain couples TRBV5-6 to TRBJ1-2; D gene unclear. The CDR3 length is 14 residues. Germline CDR1 SGHDT, CDR2 YYEEEE. V was clipped by 2 bases and J by 6 bases, with 14 bases between them. The CDR3 nucleotides read TGTGCCAGCAGCTTATTTGGGTCGGGAGATGGCTACACCTTC. Translated, it gives CASSLFGSGDGYTF.

This clonotype was seen at least ten times. The CDR3 nucleotides are TGTGCCAGTGCACGACAGGGGTCATATGGCTACACCTTC. This encodes CASARQGSYGYTF. The V call is TRBV19, the J call TRBJ1-2; 8 positions agree with TRBD1. Germline V CDR1 and CDR2: LNHDA, SQIVND (reference sequence). The V segment lost 8 bases and the J segment 5 bases; nucleotides outside the gene matches: 7. The CDR3 length is 13 residues. Looking up the rest from reference TRBV19 and TRBJ1-2 gives the full variable domain: DGGITQSPKYLFRKEGQNVTLSCEQNLNHDAMYWYRQDPGQGLRLIYYSQIVNDFQKGDIAEGYSVSREKKESFPLTVTSAQKNPTAFYLCASARQGSYGYTFGSGTRLTVV.

This clonotype was detected a few times. The rearrangement joins TRBV12-5 to TRBJ2-3; no reliable D call. The CDR3 extends over 14 amino acids. V was shortened by 4 bases and J by 2 bases, with 10 bases between the two germline ends. Germline loops: CDR1 LGHNT, CDR2 FRNRAP. CDR3 loop: CASGSGQHTDTQYF. The CDR3 nucleotides read TGTGCTAGTGGTTCTGGGCAGCACACAGATACGCAGTATTTT.

In this sample, this clonotype turned up a few times. The V gene is TRBV6-1, the J gene TRBJ2-1; D may be TRBD1 or TRBD2 (5 bases each). CDR1 is MNHNS and CDR2 is SASEGT in the germline V gene. Trimming took off 3 bases at V and 2 bases at J, with 8 bases between the two ends. The CDR3 totals 14 residues. The CDR3 DNA is TGTGCCAGCAGTGAGCCGGGGCCCTACAATGAGCAGTTCTTC. Translating gives CASSEPGPYNEQFF.

This clonotype was seen a handful of times. The chain uses TRBV2 and TRBJ1-3, with 7 bases matching TRBD1. CDR1 and CDR2 (germline): SNHLY, FYNNEI. The CDR3 sequence is 14 residues long. V gave up 3 bases and J gave up 2 bases; unmatched junction bases: 1. The CDR3 DNA sequence: TGTGCCAGCAGTGATGACAGGGCTGGAAACACCATATATTTT. Its protein product is CASSDDRAGNTIYF.

The chain joins TRBV2 to TRBJ2-7, with D possibly being TRBD1 (5 bases). Germline V gene sequence: CDR1 SNHLY, CDR2 FYNNEI. V lost 6 bases, J lost 2 bases, and 11 bases lay in between. The CDR3 runs to 13 residues. CDR3 DNA: TGTGCCAGCAGCGGCAGGGCCCCCTACGAGCAGTACTTC. Translating it yields CASSGRAPYEQYF.

The chain is built from TRBV6-4 and TRBJ1-2; D not resolved. Per the germline V gene, CDR1 is MRHNA and CDR2 is SNTAGT. V lost 10 bases, J lost 0 bases, and 12 bases lay in between. The CDR3 runs 13 residues. Written as DNA, the CDR3 is TGTGCCACAGGTGGGCGGTCTAACTATGGCTACACCTTC. Translation gives CATGGRSNYGYTF.

This clonotype has a handful of counts. The rearrangement links TRBV5-6 to TRBJ1-2; no firm D call. V lost 1 base, J lost 0 bases, and 4 bases lay in between. Germline assignment: CDR1 SGHDT and CDR2 YYEEEE. The CDR3 runs 13 residues. The CDR3 region is CASSLPANYGYTF. The CDR3 coding sequence is TGTGCCAGCAGCTTGCCAGCTAACTATGGCTACACCTTC.

The rearrangement links TRBV29-1 to TRBJ2-5; 10 bases are a match to TRBD2. CDR3 length equals 18 residues. V was pared by 0 bases and J by 5 bases, with 15 bases of the junction left unmatched. Germline loops: CDR1 SQVTM, CDR2 ANQGSEA. The CDR3 DNA reads as TGCAGCGTTGAAGATGTCAAGCGGGGGGGCCGATTCCAGGAGACCCAGTACTTC. Its protein is CSVEDVKRGGRFQETQYF.

In the case of this clonotype: This may come from a read error, since a much larger clone is one base off. The chain uses TRBV12-3 or TRBV12-4 and TRBJ2-5; either TRBD1 or TRBD2 may fit D (5 bases each). Between the trimmed V and J ends, which lost 4 bases and 4 bases, there was a span of 19 bases. This CDR3 is built from 16 residues. The CDR3 DNA reads as TGTGCCAGCAGTTGGGACCTTCGGCTGCTACTAGAGACCCAGTACTTC. This gives the protein CASSWDLRLLLETQYF.

At least ten counts were recorded for this clonotype. One end of the junction does not line up with germline, which may come from a read error. V usage is TRBV7-3 and J usage is TRBJ2-1; 10 bases are a match to TRBD2. CDR3 size: 15 residues. Germline CDR1 reads SGHTA; CDR2 reads FQGTGA. DNA of the CDR3: TGTGCCAGCAGCATAACTAGCGGGGCCCACAATGAGCAGTTCTTC. It specifies CASSITSGAHNEQFF.

The J gene is TRBJ2-3, the V gene TRBV12-3 or TRBV12-4, with 12 bases matching TRBD2. V gave up 3 bases and J gave up 5 bases; unmatched junction bases: 3. The CDR3 covers 15 residues. CDR3 coding DNA: TGTGCCAGCAGTTTTCTAGCGGGGGGGCGAGATACGCAGTATTTT. Protein sequence: CASSFLAGGRDTQYF.

Ten or more counts support this clonotype. The chain recombines TRBV9 with TRBJ2-7; D may correspond to TRBD1 or TRBD2 (5 bases each). CDR3 length equals 13 residues. The ends were cut back, 0 bases at V and 2 bases at J, with 6 bases in the middle. Germline V CDR1 and CDR2: SGDLS, YYNGEE. The CDR3 DNA follows: TGTGCCAGCAGCGTAGGGGGGACCTACGAGCAGTACTTC. Amino acids: CASSVGGTYEQYF.

This clonotype was recorded many times. The CDR3 DNA follows: TGTGCCAGCAGCTTAGGAGCGGTTCCGAGCTCCTACAATGAGCAGTTCTTC. This codes for CASSLGAVPSSYNEQFF. The V gene is TRBV7-3, the J gene TRBJ2-1, with D possibly TRBD2 on 5 matching bases. This CDR3 contains 17 residues. Germline V gene data show CDR1 as SGHTA and CDR2 as FQGTGA. Deletions cut 2 bases from V and 0 bases from J, with 14 bases between.

The genes are TRBV5-1 and TRBJ1-6, with 7 bases aligning to TRBD1. The CDR3 is 15 residues long. The germline CDR1 and CDR2 sequences are SGHRS and YFSETQ. The V and J ends lost 4 bases and 7 bases, in that order; junction bases with no gene match: 8. CDR3 in DNA: TGCGCCAGCAGCATGGAGGGGACAGAAAATTCACCCCTCCACTTT. Protein: CASSMEGTENSPLHF.